This is a list of T cell receptor beta chains from one sample in a study of blood T cell repertoires in COVID-19. Libraries were prepared by immunoSEQ multiplex PCR; TCRdb keeps only in-frame clonotypes and omits some of them. The data show approximately 40,000 clones, approximately 85% seen once. The sequenced sample consisted of peripheral blood. These receptor sequences come from a man aged 60 to 75 with active or convalescent COVID-19. The CDR3 runs from the conserved cysteine through the conserved F or W. The order of the fields is clone size, J gene, V gene, D gene, CDR3 protein, CDR3 DNA. D genes are given only for firm matches. Only some rows state a clone size, as once, few, many or a class for expanded clones.

clone size: .; J gene: TRBJ1-1; V gene: TRBV9; D gene: .; CDR3 protein: CASSVGVVRDTEAFF; CDR3 DNA: TGTGCCAGCAGCGTAGGGGTGGTGCGGGACACTGAAGCTTTCTTT
clone size: .; J gene: TRBJ1-3; V gene: TRBV19; D gene: .; CDR3 protein: CASLDRVSGNTIYF; CDR3 DNA: TGTGCCAGCCTGGACAGAGTCTCTGGAAACACCATATATTTT
clone size: .; J gene: TRBJ2-3; V gene: TRBV5-1; D gene: TRBD2; CDR3 protein: CASSSRTSGGSDTQYF; CDR3 DNA: TGCGCCAGCAGCTCCCGGACTAGCGGGGGCTCAGATACGCAGTATTTT
clone size: .; J gene: TRBJ1-2; V gene: TRBV28; D gene: .; CDR3 protein: CASTPNRGVTYGYTF; CDR3 DNA: TGTGCCAGCACCCCCAACCGGGGGGTAACCTATGGCTACACCTTC
clone size: .; J gene: TRBJ1-2; V gene: TRBV6-5; D gene: .; CDR3 protein: CASSYLVPGDGYTF; CDR3 DNA: TGTGCCAGCAGTTACTTGGTGCCAGGGGATGGCTACACCTTC
clone size: .; J gene: TRBJ2-2; V gene: TRBV19; D gene: TRBD2; CDR3 protein: CASSINGGAYGELFF; CDR3 DNA: TGTGCCAGTAGTATAAACGGGGGGGCCTACGGGGAGCTGTTTTTT
clone size: .; J gene: TRBJ1-1; V gene: TRBV6-5; D gene: TRBD1; CDR3 protein: CASSLPGQGNTEAFF; CDR3 DNA: TGTGCCAGCAGTCTTCCGGGACAGGGGAACACTGAAGCTTTCTTT
clone size: .; J gene: TRBJ1-1; V gene: TRBV2; D gene: .; CDR3 protein: CASSKPLTEAFF; CDR3 DNA: TGTGCCAGCAGTAAGCCGCTCACTGAGGCTTTCTTT
clone size: .; J gene: TRBJ2-2; V gene: TRBV7-7; D gene: TRBD1; CDR3 protein: CASSLGGQGPGELFF; CDR3 DNA: TGTGCCAGCAGCTTGGGAGGACAGGGCCCCGGGGAGCTGTTTTTT
clone size: .; J gene: TRBJ1-2; V gene: TRBV28; D gene: .; CDR3 protein: CASISSAYGYTF; CDR3 DNA: TGTGCCAGCATCTCTAGCGCCTATGGCTACACCTTC
clone size: .; J gene: TRBJ1-1; V gene: TRBV27; D gene: .; CDR3 protein: CASRLGGGTEAFF; CDR3 DNA: TGTGCCAGCAGGCTGGGGGGAGGGACTGAAGCTTTCTTT
clone size: once; J gene: TRBJ2-1; V gene: TRBV25-1; D gene: .; CDR3 protein: CASSEPGTFSYNEQFF; CDR3 DNA: TGTGCCAGCAGTGAACCCGGGACATTCTCCTACAATGAGCAGTTCTTC
clone size: few; J gene: TRBJ2-5; V gene: TRBV2; D gene: .; CDR3 protein: CASSEWNSGTRETQYF; CDR3 DNA: TGTGCCAGCAGTGAATGGAATAGCGGAACTCGAGAGACCCAGTACTTC
clone size: .; J gene: TRBJ2-3; V gene: TRBV29-1; D gene: TRBD2; CDR3 protein: CSVEGGGNTDTQYF; CDR3 DNA: TGCAGCGTTGAAGGGGGAGGGAATACAGATACGCAGTATTTT
clone size: .; J gene: TRBJ2-2; V gene: TRBV19; D gene: .; CDR3 protein: CASKGTNTGELFF; CDR3 DNA: TGTGCCAGTAAAGGGACAAACACCGGGGAGCTGTTTTTT
clone size: .; J gene: TRBJ1-3; V gene: TRBV3-1/TRBV3-2; D gene: .; CDR3 protein: CASSHTGTIAGNTIYF; CDR3 DNA: TGTGCCAGCAGCCATACAGGGACGATCGCTGGAAACACCATATATTTT
clone size: .; J gene: TRBJ1-5; V gene: TRBV4-1; D gene: TRBD1; CDR3 protein: CASSRGTETNQPQHF; CDR3 DNA: TGCGCCAGCAGCCGAGGGACAGAAACCAATCAGCCCCAGCATTTT
clone size: .; J gene: TRBJ2-2; V gene: TRBV5-1; D gene: .; CDR3 protein: CASSKGGHTGELFF; CDR3 DNA: TGCGCCAGCAGCAAAGGGGGTCACACCGGGGAGCTGTTTTTT
clone size: .; J gene: TRBJ1-5; V gene: TRBV19; D gene: .; CDR3 protein: CASSLRTNLNQPQHF; CDR3 DNA: TGTGCCAGTAGCCTCAGGACAAACTTGAATCAGCCCCAGCATTTT
clone size: .; J gene: TRBJ2-2; V gene: TRBV28; D gene: TRBD1; CDR3 protein: CASSWADRSLFF; CDR3 DNA: TGTGCCAGCAGTTGGGCGGACAGGTCTCTGTTTTTT
clone size: .; J gene: TRBJ1-1; V gene: TRBV7-2; D gene: .; CDR3 protein: CASSYRTDRSRAFF; CDR3 DNA: TGTGCCAGCAGCTACCGGACAGACAGGTCTAGAGCTTTCTTT
clone size: once; J gene: TRBJ2-3; V gene: TRBV4-1; D gene: TRBD1; CDR3 protein: CASSQDRGGADVQYF; CDR3 DNA: TGCGCCAGCAGCCAAGACCGAGGGGGCGCAGATGTGCAGTATTTT
clone size: few; J gene: TRBJ1-1; V gene: TRBV5-5; D gene: TRBD1; CDR3 protein: CASSLGQANTEAFF; CDR3 DNA: TGTGCCAGCAGCCTAGGACAGGCGAACACTGAAGCTTTCTTT
clone size: .; J gene: TRBJ1-1; V gene: TRBV3-1/TRBV3-2; D gene: .; CDR3 protein: CASSSTGTLEAFF; CDR3 DNA: TGTGCCAGCAGCTCAACAGGGACACTTGAAGCTTTCTTT
clone size: .; J gene: TRBJ1-4; V gene: TRBV18; D gene: .; CDR3 protein: CASSIPGGEKLFF; CDR3 DNA: TGTGCCAGCTCAATCCCGGGAGGGGAAAAACTGTTTTTT
clone size: .; J gene: TRBJ2-3; V gene: TRBV7-2; D gene: .; CDR3 protein: CASSLGEYPHTDTQYF; CDR3 DNA: TGTGCCAGCAGCTTAGGGGAGTACCCCCATACAGATACGCAGTATTTT
clone size: .; J gene: TRBJ2-4; V gene: TRBV2; D gene: .; CDR3 protein: CASEEGAKNIQYF; CDR3 DNA: TGTGCCAGCGAAGAGGGAGCCAAAAACATTCAGTACTTC
clone size: few; J gene: TRBJ1-2; V gene: TRBV29-1; D gene: TRBD1; CDR3 protein: CSAAGQGYYGYTF; CDR3 DNA: TGCAGCGCCGCGGGACAGGGGTACTATGGCTACACCTTC
clone size: .; J gene: TRBJ2-4; V gene: TRBV14; D gene: .; CDR3 protein: CASSQETREPGAKNIQYF; CDR3 DNA: TGTGCCAGCAGCCAAGAAACCCGGGAGCCCGGAGCCAAAAACATTCAGTACTTC
clone size: few; J gene: TRBJ1-2; V gene: TRBV6-5; D gene: .; CDR3 protein: CASSKGPNYGYTF; CDR3 DNA: TGTGCCAGCAGTAAGGGGCCCAACTATGGCTACACCTTC
clone size: .; J gene: TRBJ2-5; V gene: TRBV5-6; D gene: .; CDR3 protein: CASSLAPTRQETQYF; CDR3 DNA: TGTGCCAGCAGCTTGGCCCCAACCAGGCAAGAGACCCAGTACTTC
clone size: .; J gene: TRBJ2-5; V gene: TRBV27; D gene: TRBD1; CDR3 protein: CASSLSFRQGQETQYF; CDR3 DNA: TGTGCCAGCAGTCTGAGCTTTCGACAGGGTCAAGAGACCCAGTACTTC
clone size: .; J gene: TRBJ1-5; V gene: TRBV7-2; D gene: .; CDR3 protein: CASSLVVWAQPQHF; CDR3 DNA: TGTGCCAGCAGCTTAGTCGTGTGGGCTCAGCCCCAGCATTTT